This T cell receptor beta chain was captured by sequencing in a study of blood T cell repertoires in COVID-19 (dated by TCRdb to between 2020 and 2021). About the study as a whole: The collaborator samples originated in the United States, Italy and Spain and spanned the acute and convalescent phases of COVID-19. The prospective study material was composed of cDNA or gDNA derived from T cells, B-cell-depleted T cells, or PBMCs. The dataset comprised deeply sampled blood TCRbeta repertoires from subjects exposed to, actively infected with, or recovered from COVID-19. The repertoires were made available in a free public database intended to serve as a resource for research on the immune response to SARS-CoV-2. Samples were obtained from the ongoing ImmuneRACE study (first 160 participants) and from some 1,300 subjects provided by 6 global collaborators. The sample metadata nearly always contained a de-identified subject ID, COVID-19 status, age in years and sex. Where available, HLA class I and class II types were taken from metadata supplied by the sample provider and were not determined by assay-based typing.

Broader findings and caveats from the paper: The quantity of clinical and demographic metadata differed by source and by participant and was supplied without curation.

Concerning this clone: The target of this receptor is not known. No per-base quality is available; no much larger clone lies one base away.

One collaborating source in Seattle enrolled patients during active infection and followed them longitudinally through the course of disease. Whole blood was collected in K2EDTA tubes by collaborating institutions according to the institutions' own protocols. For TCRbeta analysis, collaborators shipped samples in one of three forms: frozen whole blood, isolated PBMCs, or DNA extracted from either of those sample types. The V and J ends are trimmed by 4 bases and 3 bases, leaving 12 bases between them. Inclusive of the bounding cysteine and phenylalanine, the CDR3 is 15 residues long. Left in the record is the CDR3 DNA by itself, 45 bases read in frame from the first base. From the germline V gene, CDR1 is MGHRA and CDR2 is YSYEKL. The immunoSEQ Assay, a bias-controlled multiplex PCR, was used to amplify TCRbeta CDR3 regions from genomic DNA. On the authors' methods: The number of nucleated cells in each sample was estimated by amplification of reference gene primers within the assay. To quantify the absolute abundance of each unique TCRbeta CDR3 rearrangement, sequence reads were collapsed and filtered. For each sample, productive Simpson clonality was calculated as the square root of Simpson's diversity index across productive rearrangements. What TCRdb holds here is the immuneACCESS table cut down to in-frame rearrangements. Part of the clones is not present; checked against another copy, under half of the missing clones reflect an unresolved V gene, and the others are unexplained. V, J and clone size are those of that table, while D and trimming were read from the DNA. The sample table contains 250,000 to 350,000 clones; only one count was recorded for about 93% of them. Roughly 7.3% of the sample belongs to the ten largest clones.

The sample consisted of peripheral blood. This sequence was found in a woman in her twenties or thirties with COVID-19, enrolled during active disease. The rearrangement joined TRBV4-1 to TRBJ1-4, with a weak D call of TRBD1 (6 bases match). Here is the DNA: TGCGCCAGCAGCCTTGGGCAGGGGCCTAATGAAAAACTGTTTTTT. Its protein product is CASSLGQGPNEKLFF.